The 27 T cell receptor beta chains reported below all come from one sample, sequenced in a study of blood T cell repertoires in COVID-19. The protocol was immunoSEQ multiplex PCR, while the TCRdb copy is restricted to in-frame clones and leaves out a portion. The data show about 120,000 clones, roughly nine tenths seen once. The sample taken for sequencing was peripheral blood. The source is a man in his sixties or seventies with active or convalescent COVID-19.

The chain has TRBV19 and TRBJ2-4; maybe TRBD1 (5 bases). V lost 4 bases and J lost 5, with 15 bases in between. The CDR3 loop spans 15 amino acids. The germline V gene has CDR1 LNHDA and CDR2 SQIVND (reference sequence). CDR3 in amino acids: CASSKQGKGENIQYF. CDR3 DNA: TGTGCCAGTAGTAAGCAGGGAAAGGGCGAAAACATTCAGTACTTC.

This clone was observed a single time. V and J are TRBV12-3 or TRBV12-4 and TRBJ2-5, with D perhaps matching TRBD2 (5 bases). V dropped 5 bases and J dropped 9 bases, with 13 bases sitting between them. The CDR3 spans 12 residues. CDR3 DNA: TGTGCCAGCAGTCCTGTGGAAGCGGCCCAGTACTTC. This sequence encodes CASSPVEAAQYF.

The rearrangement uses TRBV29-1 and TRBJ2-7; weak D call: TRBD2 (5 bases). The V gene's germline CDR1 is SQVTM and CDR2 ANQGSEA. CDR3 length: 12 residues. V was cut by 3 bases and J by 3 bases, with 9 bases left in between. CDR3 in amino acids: CSVDGMGYEQYF. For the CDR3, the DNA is TGCAGCGTTGACGGGATGGGCTACGAGCAGTACTTC.

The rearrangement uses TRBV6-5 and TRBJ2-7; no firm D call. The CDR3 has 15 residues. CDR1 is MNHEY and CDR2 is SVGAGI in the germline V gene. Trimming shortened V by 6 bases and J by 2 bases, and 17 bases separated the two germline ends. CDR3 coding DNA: TGTGCCAGCAGAATGACCGATGGGCCCCCCTACGAGCAGTACTTC. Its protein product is CASRMTDGPPYEQYF.

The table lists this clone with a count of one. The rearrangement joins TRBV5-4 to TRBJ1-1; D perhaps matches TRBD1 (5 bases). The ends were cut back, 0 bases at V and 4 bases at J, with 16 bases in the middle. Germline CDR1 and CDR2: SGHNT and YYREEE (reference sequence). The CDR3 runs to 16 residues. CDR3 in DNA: TGTGCCAGCAGCTTGGGGGGCGGGGGTTGGAGCACTGAAGCTTTCTTT. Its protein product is CASSLGGGGWSTEAFF.

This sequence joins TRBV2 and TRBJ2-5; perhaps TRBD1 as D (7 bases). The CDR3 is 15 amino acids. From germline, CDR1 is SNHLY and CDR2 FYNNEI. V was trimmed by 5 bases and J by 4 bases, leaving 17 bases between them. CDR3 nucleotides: TGTGCCAGCAGTTCCCATCAGGGGGGCGGAGAGACCCAGTACTTC. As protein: CASSSHQGGGETQYF.

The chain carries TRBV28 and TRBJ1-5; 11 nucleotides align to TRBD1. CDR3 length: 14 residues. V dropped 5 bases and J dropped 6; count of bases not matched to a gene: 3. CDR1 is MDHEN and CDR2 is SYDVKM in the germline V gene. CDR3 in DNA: TGTGCCAGCAGTCATGGACAGGGGGCTCAGCCCCAGCATTTT. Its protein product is CASSHGQGAQPQHF.

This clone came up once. The CDR3 sequence: CASSKTGAWSNQPQHF. CDR3 in DNA: TGTGCCAGCAGTAAGACAGGGGCTTGGAGCAATCAGCCCCAGCATTTT. This chain uses TRBV27 with TRBJ1-5; TRBD1 matches 8 bases. From germline, CDR1 is MNHEY and CDR2 SMNVEV (reference sequence). V was clipped by 5 bases and J by 1 base; unmatched bases: 7. The CDR3 totals 16 residues.

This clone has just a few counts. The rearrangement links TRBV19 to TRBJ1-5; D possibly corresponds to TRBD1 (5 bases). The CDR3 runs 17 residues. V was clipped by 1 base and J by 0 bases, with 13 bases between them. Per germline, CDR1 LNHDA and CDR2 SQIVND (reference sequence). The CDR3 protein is CASSIGAGGDSNQPQHF. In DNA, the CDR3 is TGTGCCAGTAGTATAGGAGCGGGAGGGGATAGCAATCAGCCCCAGCATTTT.

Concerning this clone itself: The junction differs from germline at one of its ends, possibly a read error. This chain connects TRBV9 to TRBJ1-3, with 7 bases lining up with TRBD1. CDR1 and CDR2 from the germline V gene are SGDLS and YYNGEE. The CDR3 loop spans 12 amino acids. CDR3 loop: CASSPLDRILAF. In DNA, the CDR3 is TGTGCCAGCAGCCCGTTGGACAGGATTTTGGCCTTT.

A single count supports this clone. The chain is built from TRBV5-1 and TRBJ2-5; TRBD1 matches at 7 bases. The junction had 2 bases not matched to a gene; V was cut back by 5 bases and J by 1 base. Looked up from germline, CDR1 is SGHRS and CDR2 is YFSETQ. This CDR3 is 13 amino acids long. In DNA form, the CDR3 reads TGCGCCAGCAGGACAGGGTCCCAAGAGACCCAGTACTTC. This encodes CASRTGSQETQYF.

In DNA, the CDR3 is TGCAGTGCTAGAGGGACAGTCTTAGCTTTCTTT. As protein: CSARGTVLAFF. The gene calls are TRBV20-1 and TRBJ1-1, with D possibly TRBD1 on 6 matching bases. The CDR3 covers 11 residues. V lost 1 base to trimming and J lost 10 bases, with 10 bases between them. From germline, CDR1 is DFQATT and CDR2 SNEGSKA (reference sequence).

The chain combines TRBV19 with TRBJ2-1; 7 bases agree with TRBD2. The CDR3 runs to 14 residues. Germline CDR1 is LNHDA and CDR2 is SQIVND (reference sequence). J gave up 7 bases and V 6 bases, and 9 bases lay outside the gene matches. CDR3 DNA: TGTGCCAGTAGCCTGGGGGGGAGTGAGAATGAGCAGTTCTTC. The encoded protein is CASSLGGSENEQFF. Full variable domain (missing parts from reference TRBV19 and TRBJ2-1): DGGITQSPKYLFRKEGQNVTLSCEQNLNHDAMYWYRQDPGQGLRLIYYSQIVNDFQKGDIAEGYSVSREKKESFPLTVTSAQKNPTAFYLCASSLGGSENEQFFGPGTRLTVL.

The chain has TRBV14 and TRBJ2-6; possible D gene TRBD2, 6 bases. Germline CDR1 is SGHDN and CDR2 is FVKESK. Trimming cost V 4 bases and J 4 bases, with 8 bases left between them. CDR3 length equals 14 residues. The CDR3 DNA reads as TGTGCCAGCAGCCTGGGGGGAGGGGCCAACGTCCTGACTTTC. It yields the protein CASSLGGGANVLTF.

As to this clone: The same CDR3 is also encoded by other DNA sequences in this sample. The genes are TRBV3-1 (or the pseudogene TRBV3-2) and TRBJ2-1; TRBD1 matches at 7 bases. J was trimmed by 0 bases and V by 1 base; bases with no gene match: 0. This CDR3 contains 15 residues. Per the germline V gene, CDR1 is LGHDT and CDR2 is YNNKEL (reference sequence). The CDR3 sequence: CASSQAGGSYNEQFF. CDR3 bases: TGTGCCAGCAGCCAAGCAGGGGGCTCCTACAATGAGCAGTTCTTC.

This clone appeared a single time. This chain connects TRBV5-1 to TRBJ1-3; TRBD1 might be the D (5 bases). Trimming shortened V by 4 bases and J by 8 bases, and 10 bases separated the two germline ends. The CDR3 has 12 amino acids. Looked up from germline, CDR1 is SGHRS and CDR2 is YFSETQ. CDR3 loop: CASSADSHTIYF. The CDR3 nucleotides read TGCGCCAGCAGCGCCGACAGCCACACCATATATTTT. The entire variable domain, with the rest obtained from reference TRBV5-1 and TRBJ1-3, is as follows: KAGVTQTPRYLIKTRGQQVTLSCSPISGHRSVSWYQQTPGQGLQFLFEYFSETQRNKGNFPGRFSGRQFSNSRSEMNVSTLELGDSALYLCASSADSHTIYFGEGSWLTVV.

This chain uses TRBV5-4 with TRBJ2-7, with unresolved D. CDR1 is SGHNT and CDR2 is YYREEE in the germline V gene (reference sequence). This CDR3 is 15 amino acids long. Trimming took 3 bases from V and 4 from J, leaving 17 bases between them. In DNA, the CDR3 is TGTGCCAGCAGCTCTTCCTCAAAGCCCGTATACGAGCAGTACTTC. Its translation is CASSSSSKPVYEQYF.

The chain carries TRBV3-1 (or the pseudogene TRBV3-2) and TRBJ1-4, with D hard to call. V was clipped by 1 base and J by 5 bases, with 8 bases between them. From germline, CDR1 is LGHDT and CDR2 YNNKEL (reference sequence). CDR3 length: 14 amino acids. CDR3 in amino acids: CASSQVRSNEKLFF. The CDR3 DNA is TGTGCCAGCAGCCAAGTCCGGTCGAATGAAAAACTGTTTTTT.

The CDR3 loop is CASSFGGEKLFF. Here the CDR3 DNA reads TGTGCCAGCAGTTTCGGGGGTGAAAAACTGTTTTTT. This chain links TRBV27 with TRBJ1-4; TRBD1 might be the D (5 bases). CDR3 length: 12 amino acids. Between the trimmed V and J ends, which lost 3 bases and 7 bases, there was a span of 6 bases. The germline V gene encodes CDR1 MNHEY and CDR2 SMNVEV (reference sequence).

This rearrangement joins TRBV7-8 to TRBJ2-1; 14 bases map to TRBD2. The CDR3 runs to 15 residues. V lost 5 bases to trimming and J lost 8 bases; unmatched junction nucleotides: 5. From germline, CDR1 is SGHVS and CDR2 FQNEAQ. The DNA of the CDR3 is TGTGCCAGCAGCCTAGGGACTAGCGGGAGCCATGAGCAGTTCTTC. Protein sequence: CASSLGTSGSHEQFF.

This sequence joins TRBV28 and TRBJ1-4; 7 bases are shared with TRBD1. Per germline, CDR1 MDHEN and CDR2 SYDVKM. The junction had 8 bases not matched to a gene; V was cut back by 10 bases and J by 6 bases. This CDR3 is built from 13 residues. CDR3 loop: CATDRAIDEKLFF. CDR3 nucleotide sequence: TGTGCCACCGACAGGGCGATTGATGAAAAACTGTTTTTT.

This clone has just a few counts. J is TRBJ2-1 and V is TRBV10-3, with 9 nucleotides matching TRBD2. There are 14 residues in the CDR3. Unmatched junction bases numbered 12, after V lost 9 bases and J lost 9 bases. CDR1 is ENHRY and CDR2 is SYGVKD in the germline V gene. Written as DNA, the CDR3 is TGTGCCATTCGGTCTAGCGGGAATGGTAGTGAGCAGTTCTTC. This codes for CAIRSSGNGSEQFF.

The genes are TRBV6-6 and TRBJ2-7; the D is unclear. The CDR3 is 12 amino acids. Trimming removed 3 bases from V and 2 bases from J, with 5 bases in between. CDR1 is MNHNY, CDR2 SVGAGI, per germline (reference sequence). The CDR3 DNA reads TGTGCCAGCAGTTATAGCCCCTACGAGCAGTACTTC. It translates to CASSYSPYEQYF.

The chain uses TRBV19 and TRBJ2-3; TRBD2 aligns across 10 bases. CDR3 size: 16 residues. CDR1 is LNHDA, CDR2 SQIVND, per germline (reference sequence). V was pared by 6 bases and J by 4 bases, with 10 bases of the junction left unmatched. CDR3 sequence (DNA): TGTGCCAGTAGGGGAAAACGGCTAGCGGGAGCAGATACGCAGTATTTT. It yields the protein CASRGKRLAGADTQYF.

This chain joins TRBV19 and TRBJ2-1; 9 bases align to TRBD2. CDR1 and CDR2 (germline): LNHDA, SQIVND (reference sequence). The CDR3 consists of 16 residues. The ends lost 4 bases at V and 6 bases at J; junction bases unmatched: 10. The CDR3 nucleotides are TGTGCCAGTAGTAGCGCATCGGGACTAGCTCTCAATGAGCAGTTCTTC. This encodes CASSSASGLALNEQFF.

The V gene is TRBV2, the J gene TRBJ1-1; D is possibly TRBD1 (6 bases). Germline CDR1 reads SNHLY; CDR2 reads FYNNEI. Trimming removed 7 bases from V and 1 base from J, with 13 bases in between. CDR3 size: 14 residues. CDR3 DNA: TGTGCCAGCAAAAGGACGGGACAGAACACTGAAGCTTTCTTT. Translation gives CASKRTGQNTEAFF. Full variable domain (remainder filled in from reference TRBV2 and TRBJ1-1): EPEVTQTPSHQVTQMGQEVILRCVPISNHLYFYWYRQILGQKVEFLVSFYNNEISEKSEIFDDQFSVERPDGSNFTLKIRSTKLEDSAMYFCASKRTGQNTEAFFGQGTRLTVV.

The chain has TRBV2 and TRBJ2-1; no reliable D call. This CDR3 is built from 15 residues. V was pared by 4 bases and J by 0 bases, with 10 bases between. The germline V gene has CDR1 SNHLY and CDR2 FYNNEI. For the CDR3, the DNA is TGTGCCAGCAGTGTAGAAGCAGGCTCCTACAATGAGCAGTTCTTC. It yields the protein CASSVEAGSYNEQFF.